This T cell receptor beta chain is from a study of blood T cells in healthy people across ages. Whole-study results and caveats: Fewer expanded clones and more diversity marked long-lived versus aged donors. The diversity estimates, figures obtained from one million T cells, were considered underestimates.

Through a sample-barcoded 5' primer and a J-beta primer mix, a second PCR was run for roughly 6 to 11 cycles. In TCRdb, the 5' RACE reads were re-called with MiXCR into one record per CDR3 protein. The sample has over 950,000 distinct CDR3 sequences, 35% to 45% seen once. The authors drew about 9.5 milliliters of peripheral blood from each donor. This clonotype appeared a few times. Its antigen remains unidentified. V was cut by 7 bases and J by 7 bases, with 13 bases left in between. The CDR3 spans 12 residues. Germline assignment: CDR1 SGHAT and CDR2 FQNNGV. Sequencing input: blood. The V call is TRBV11-2, the J call TRBJ1-2; D unresolved. The receptor's source is a man younger than 35 in good health. CDR3 region: CASTMGKSGYTF. CDR3 nucleotides: TGTGCCAGCACCATGGGGAAGTCTGGCTACACCTTC.